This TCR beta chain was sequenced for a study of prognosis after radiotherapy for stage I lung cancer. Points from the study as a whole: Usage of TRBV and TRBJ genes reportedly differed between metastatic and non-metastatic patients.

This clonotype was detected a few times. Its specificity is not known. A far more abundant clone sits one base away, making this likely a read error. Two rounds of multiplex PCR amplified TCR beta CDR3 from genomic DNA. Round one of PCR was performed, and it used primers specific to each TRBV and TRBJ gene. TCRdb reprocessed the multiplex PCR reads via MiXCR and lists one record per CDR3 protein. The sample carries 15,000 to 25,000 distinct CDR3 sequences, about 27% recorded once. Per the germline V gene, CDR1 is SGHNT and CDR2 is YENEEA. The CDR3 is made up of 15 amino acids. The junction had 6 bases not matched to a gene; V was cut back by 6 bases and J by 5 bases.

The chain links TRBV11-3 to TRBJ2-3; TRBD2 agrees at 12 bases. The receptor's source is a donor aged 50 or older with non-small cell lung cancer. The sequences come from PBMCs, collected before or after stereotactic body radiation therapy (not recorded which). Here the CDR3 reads CASRRLAGAGDTQYF. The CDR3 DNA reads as TGTGCCAGCAGACGACTAGCGGGAGCTGGAGATACGCAGTATTTT.